A single sample is the source of the 21 T cell receptor beta chains below, sequenced in a study of blood T cell repertoires in COVID-19. Here immunoSEQ multiplex PCR was the method, and the copy in TCRdb shows in-frame clones only, minus some. The sample has over 250,000 clones; around 89% are singletons. The sequencing input was PBMCs or T cells enriched from blood (not recorded which). These receptors were taken from a man aged 35-49 years who had recovered from COVID-19.

This clone was recorded once. The chain uses TRBV7-8 and TRBJ1-2; D is perhaps TRBD1 (5 bases). V was trimmed by 3 bases and J by 2 bases, leaving 22 bases between them. CDR1 SGHVS and CDR2 FQNEAQ come from the germline V gene. The CDR3 is 18 residues long. The CDR3 here is CASSFGQGLIFQNYGYTF. The CDR3 DNA follows: TGTGCCAGCAGCTTCGGGCAGGGCCTCATCTTTCAAAACTATGGCTACACCTTC.

The chain links TRBV27 to TRBJ2-7, with 14 bases identical to TRBD2. The CDR3 consists of 17 residues. The junction had 10 bases not matched to a gene; V was cut back by 5 bases and J by 4 bases. Germline values: CDR1 MNHEY, CDR2 SMNVEV (reference sequence). CDR3 sequence: CASSPGTSGRSTYEQYF. The CDR3 DNA reads TGTGCCAGCAGTCCGGGGACTAGCGGGAGAAGTACGTACGAGCAGTACTTC.

The V call is TRBV6-5, the J call TRBJ2-5, with 10 nucleotides matching TRBD1. There are 14 residues in the CDR3. Germline V CDR1 and CDR2: MNHEY, SVGAGI. The V segment lost 5 bases and the J segment 3 bases; nucleotides outside the gene matches: 3. The CDR3 DNA is TGTGCCAGCAGTAGACAGGGGGCCAAAGAGACCCAGTACTTC. Translating it yields CASSRQGAKETQYF.

J is TRBJ2-2 and V is TRBV6-4; D possibly corresponds to TRBD1 (5 bases). The CDR3 is 14 residues long. V was cut by 4 bases and J by 4 bases, with 10 bases left in between. Germline V CDR1 and CDR2: MRHNA, SNTAGT. The DNA of the CDR3 is TGTGCCAGCAGTGTCAGTAGGGGCACCGGGGAGCTGTTTTTT. The encoded protein is CASSVSRGTGELFF.

This chain connects TRBV6-5 to TRBJ1-4; 7 bases are a match to TRBD1. The ends lost 6 bases at V and 5 bases at J; junction bases unmatched: 6. CDR1 is MNHEY and CDR2 is SVGAGI in the germline V gene. This CDR3 has 14 amino acids. CDR3 sequence: CASRKRDSNEKLFF. The CDR3 DNA sequence: TGTGCCAGCAGGAAACGGGACAGCAATGAAAAACTGTTTTTT.

In this sample, this clone turned up once. The CDR3 region is CASSSTGVHGYTF. The CDR3 nucleotides are TGTGCCAGCAGCTCGACAGGGGTGCATGGCTACACCTTC. This chain connects TRBV9 to TRBJ1-2, with 8 bases matching TRBD1. The CDR3 is 13 residues long. J lost 6 bases, V lost 4 bases, and 5 bases had no gene match. Germline loops: CDR1 SGDLS, CDR2 YYNGEE.

The J gene is TRBJ2-3, the V gene TRBV9, with D tentatively TRBD1 (5 bases). CDR1 is SGDLS, CDR2 YYNGEE, per germline. The ends were cut back, 3 bases at V and 2 bases at J, with 16 bases in the middle. This CDR3 has 16 residues. CDR3 DNA sequence: TGTGCCAGCAGCGCAGCCAGACAGCGAAACACAGATACGCAGTATTTT. This translates into CASSAARQRNTDTQYF.

This clone has more than one count but fewer than ten. The chain couples TRBV5-4 to TRBJ2-1; 14 nucleotides align to TRBD2. Germline V gene lookup returns CDR1 SGHNT and CDR2 YYREEE (reference sequence). J lost 7 bases, V lost 4 bases, and 4 bases had no gene match. The CDR3 extends over 15 amino acids. CDR3 amino acids: CASSKTSGGANEQFF. Here the CDR3 DNA reads TGTGCCAGCAGCAAGACTAGCGGGGGGGCAAATGAGCAGTTCTTC.

The chain couples TRBV5-1 to TRBJ1-2, with unresolved D. With 5 bases removed from V and 4 bases from J, the gap between germline ends came to 6 bases. CDR3 length: 11 amino acids. Per germline, CDR1 SGHRS and CDR2 YFSETQ. The CDR3 region is CASSNLYGYTF. The CDR3 nucleotides read TGCGCCAGCAGTAATCTCTATGGCTACACCTTC.

The chain has TRBV18 and TRBJ1-4; maybe TRBD1 (5 bases). This CDR3 is built from 15 residues. Trimming left V 6 bases short and J 3 bases short, with 14 bases between. CDR1 and CDR2 from the germline V gene are KGHSH and LQKENI. CDR3: CASSPPGPSNEKLFF. The CDR3, as DNA: TGTGCCAGCTCTCCTCCAGGGCCCTCTAATGAAAAACTGTTTTTT.

This chain links TRBV10-3 with TRBJ1-6; D is ambiguous. V was trimmed by 3 bases and J by 9 bases, leaving 12 bases between them. CDR3 length: 14 residues. CDR1 and CDR2 from the germline V gene are ENHRY and SYGVKD. CDR3 sequence: CAISEVTDGSPLHF. The CDR3 coding sequence is TGTGCCATCAGTGAAGTTACAGATGGTTCACCCCTCCACTTT.

This chain joins TRBV29-1 and TRBJ2-3; possible D gene TRBD1, 6 bases. The germline V gene encodes CDR1 SQVTM and CDR2 ANQGSEA. The CDR3 has 16 residues. V was pared by 8 bases and J by 1 base, with 22 bases between. CDR3 sequence reads: CSSRTGTTMGTDTQYF. Here the CDR3 DNA reads TGCAGCTCTCGGACGGGGACAACTATGGGCACAGATACGCAGTATTTT.

The CDR3 loop is CASSPPILNRAAGELFF. CDR3 coding DNA: TGTGCCAGCTCACCACCGATCTTGAACAGGGCGGCCGGGGAGCTGTTTTTT. The chain couples TRBV18 to TRBJ2-2; possibly TRBD1 for D (6 bases). CDR1 is KGHSH and CDR2 is LQKENI in the germline V gene. The CDR3 runs 17 residues. The V gene lost 0 bases and the J gene lost 6 bases, with 17 bases spanning the gap.

CDR3 protein: CASSRTATNEKLFF. CDR3 in DNA: TGTGCCAGCAGTCGGACAGCAACTAATGAAAAACTGTTTTTT. The V gene is TRBV28, the J gene TRBJ1-4, with D perhaps TRBD1 (6 bases). Germline-derived CDR1 and CDR2 are MDHEN and SYDVKM. The CDR3 is made up of 14 amino acids. V was pared by 5 bases and J by 0 bases, with 7 bases between.

This chain links TRBV5-1 with TRBJ2-1, with 11 bases lining up with TRBD2. The length of the CDR3 is 16 residues. CDR1 and CDR2 (germline): SGHRS, YFSETQ. V shed 4 bases, J shed 3 bases, and the junction held 6 bases outside the gene matches. In DNA form, the CDR3 reads TGCGCCAGCAGCCCAACAACTAGCGGGAGCTACAATGAGCAGTTCTTC. Translation gives CASSPTTSGSYNEQFF.

The chain couples TRBV28 to TRBJ1-5; D is perhaps TRBD1 (5 bases). This CDR3 comprises 13 residues. The germline CDR1 and CDR2 sequences are MDHEN and SYDVKM. Trimming stripped 8 bases from V and 7 bases from J, with 15 bases between. The CDR3 DNA reads TGTGCCAGCGTGGGGGGGAGGTGGCAGCCCCAGCATTTT. It encodes CASVGGRWQPQHF.

The chain links TRBV7-8 to TRBJ2-1; 9 nucleotides align to TRBD2. The CDR3 sequence is 18 residues long. J lost 4 bases, V lost 5 bases, and 15 bases had no gene match. CDR1 is SGHVS and CDR2 is FQNEAQ in the germline V gene. In DNA form, the CDR3 reads TGTGCCAGCAGCCCCTTAGCGGGAGTAAGGGCTGATTACAATGAGCAGTTCTTC. Its translation is CASSPLAGVRADYNEQFF.

This clone has just one count. The V and J genes are TRBV6-5 and TRBJ1-6, with D tentatively TRBD1 (5 bases). The CDR3 length is 14 residues. Looked up from germline, CDR1 is MNHEY and CDR2 is SVGAGI. The germline V and J ends were trimmed by 9 bases and 8 bases, with 17 bases remaining between them. This chain's CDR3 is CASLLQGTHSPLHF. CDR3 DNA sequence: TGTGCCAGTCTTCTCCAGGGAACCCATTCACCCCTCCACTTT.

This chain joins TRBV11-3 and TRBJ1-1; TRBD1 aligns across 8 bases. The germline V gene has CDR1 SGHNT and CDR2 YENEEA. The CDR3 contains 14 residues. Trimming cost V 4 bases and J 4 bases; bases outside gene matches: 5. CDR3 loop: CASSSDRVSTEAFF. CDR3 coding DNA: TGTGCCAGCAGCTCGGACAGGGTTAGCACTGAAGCTTTCTTT.

This rearrangement joins TRBV5-4 to TRBJ2-7, with 13 positions matching TRBD2. In germline, CDR1 is SGHNT, CDR2 YYREEE (reference sequence). The CDR3 consists of 13 residues. V gave up 4 bases and J gave up 12 bases; unmatched junction bases: 7. CDR3 residues: CASSIGLAGDRYF. In nucleotides, the CDR3 is TGTGCCAGCAGCATCGGACTAGCGGGAGACCGGTACTTC.

V usage is TRBV3-1 (or the pseudogene TRBV3-2) and J usage is TRBJ1-2; 7 bases are shared with TRBD1. Germline CDR1 and CDR2: LGHDT and YNNKEL (reference sequence). The ends lost 2 bases at V and 4 bases at J; junction bases unmatched: 4. The CDR3 spans 14 residues. The CDR3: CASSQPRDSYGYTF. DNA for the CDR3: TGTGCCAGCAGCCAACCACGGGACAGCTATGGCTACACCTTC.